The 25 T cell receptor beta chains given below trace back to one sample, sequenced in a study of T cell changes during pregnancy in multiple sclerosis. TCRdb's copy holds only in-frame clones and misses some; the assay was immunoSEQ multiplex PCR. The repertoire includes about 56,000 clones, about 93% of them detected once, and less than 0.6% sits in the top ten. The sequencing used CD4+ T cells from peripheral blood mononuclear cells, collected in the third trimester of pregnancy. Receptors were obtained from a female donor with multiple sclerosis, enrolled in a pregnancy study.

The chain carries TRBV19 and TRBJ2-5, with D perhaps matching TRBD2 (6 bases). Trimming left V 1 base short and J 5 bases short, with 11 bases between. The CDR3 covers 14 residues. Germline V gene lookup returns CDR1 LNHDA and CDR2 SQIVND (reference sequence). This CDR3 reads CASSIGTRGETQYF. The CDR3 DNA follows: TGTGCCAGTAGTATAGGCACTCGGGGGGAGACCCAGTACTTC.

A few counts support this clone. This sequence joins TRBV28 and TRBJ1-1, with TRBD1 as a possible D gene (6 bases). Trimming left V 6 bases short and J 2 bases short, with 16 bases between. CDR3 length: 15 amino acids. Germline V gives CDR1 MDHEN, CDR2 SYDVKM. This CDR3 is CASSLQTGLNTEAFF. The DNA for the CDR3 is TGTGCCAGCAGCCTACAAACAGGGTTAAACACTGAAGCTTTCTTT.

On this clone itself: The same CDR3 is also encoded by other DNA sequences in this sample. This chain links TRBV5-8 with TRBJ1-5; no reliable D call. V lost 4 bases and J lost 3, with 14 bases in between. The V gene's germline CDR1 is SGHTS and CDR2 YDEGEE. This CDR3 region has 15 residues. The CDR3 sequence is CASSPGRSPNQPQHF. The CDR3 nucleotides are TGTGCCAGCAGCCCCGGTCGGTCCCCCAATCAGCCCCAGCATTTT.

The chain carries TRBV9 and TRBJ2-2; D is undetermined. Between the trimmed V and J ends, which lost 0 bases and 7 bases, there was a span of 4 bases. The CDR3 has 12 residues. Looked up from germline, CDR1 is SGDLS and CDR2 is YYNGEE. The CDR3 region is CASSVGVGELFF. CDR3 nucleotide sequence: TGTGCCAGCAGCGTAGGAGTCGGGGAGCTGTTTTTT.

In its sample, this clone was seen once. This chain links TRBV29-1 with TRBJ2-7; a possible D gene is TRBD2 (7 bases). Trimming took 7 bases from V and 0 from J, leaving 16 bases between them. CDR3 length: 14 residues. Germline CDR1 and CDR2: SQVTM and ANQGSEA. Here the CDR3 reads CSARRGGSSYEQYF. CDR3 DNA: TGCAGCGCCCGGAGGGGGGGCAGCTCCTACGAGCAGTACTTC.

The genes are TRBV6-6 and TRBJ1-4; D gene ambiguous. The ends were cut back, 5 bases at V and 2 bases at J, with 6 bases in the middle. The germline V gene has CDR1 MNHNY and CDR2 SVGAGI (reference sequence). The CDR3 runs 13 residues. CDR3 DNA sequence: TGTGCCAGCAGTCTGAGGACTAATGAAAAACTGTTTTTT. The encoded protein is CASSLRTNEKLFF.

The gene calls are TRBV5-1 and TRBJ2-7, with D possibly TRBD1 on 6 matching bases. Germline V gene sequence: CDR1 SGHRS, CDR2 YFSETQ. Trimming left V 4 bases short and J 3 bases short, with 11 bases between. CDR3 length: 13 amino acids. The CDR3 region is CASSADRFYEQYF. The DNA for the CDR3 is TGCGCCAGCAGCGCTGACAGGTTCTACGAGCAGTACTTC.

V is TRBV5-1 and J is TRBJ2-5; TRBD1 might be the D (5 bases). V dropped 1 base and J dropped 4 bases, with 14 bases sitting between them. CDR1 and CDR2 from the germline V gene are SGHRS and YFSETQ. The CDR3 covers 15 residues. The CDR3 spells CASSLQGVAVETQYF. In nucleotides, the CDR3 is TGCGCCAGCAGCTTGCAAGGGGTCGCGGTAGAGACCCAGTACTTC.

V gene TRBV11-2 combines with J gene TRBJ2-5; 9 bases agree with TRBD2. Unmatched junction bases numbered 5, after V lost 0 bases and J lost 3 bases. The CDR3 extends over 16 amino acids. In germline, CDR1 is SGHAT, CDR2 FQNNGV. The CDR3 DNA sequence: TGTGCCAGCAGCTTAGATATAGCTAGCGGGGAAGAGACCCAGTACTTC. Its translation is CASSLDIASGEETQYF. Full variable domain (rest looked up from reference TRBV11-2 and TRBJ2-5): EAGVAQSPRYKIIEKRQSVAFWCNPISGHATLYWYQQILGQGPKLLIQFQNNGVVDDSQLPKDRFSAERLKGVDSTLKIQPAKLEDSAVYLCASSLDIASGEETQYFGPGTRLLVL.

The chain uses TRBV7-8 and TRBJ2-1; TRBD2 matches 7 bases. CDR3 length equals 11 residues. Germline V lookup: CDR1 SGHVS, CDR2 FQNEAQ. With 5 bases clipped from V and 15 bases from J, the junction kept 7 bases outside the gene matches. The CDR3 coding sequence is TGTGCCAGCAGCACGACTAGCCAGCGGTTCTTC. Translating it yields CASSTTSQRFF.

The gene calls are TRBV14 and TRBJ1-6; D is unresolved. This CDR3 is built from 14 residues. Germline V CDR1 and CDR2: SGHDN, FVKESK. Trimming pared 1 base from V and 4 bases from J, leaving 5 bases between. The CDR3 sequence is CASSQGGYNSPLHF. CDR3 bases: TGTGCCAGCAGCCAAGGAGGTTATAATTCACCCCTCCACTTT.

V and J are TRBV29-1 and TRBJ2-7, with 9 bases matching TRBD1. The J segment lost 6 bases and the V segment lost 5 bases, leaving 14 bases of the junction unmatched. This CDR3 spans 15 amino acids. CDR1 is SQVTM and CDR2 is ANQGSEA in the germline V gene. The CDR3 protein is CSVNQGGQGNGEQYF. CDR3 DNA sequence: TGCAGCGTTAATCAAGGGGGACAGGGAAACGGCGAGCAGTACTTC.

This chain connects TRBV7-2 to TRBJ1-1; D gene uncertain. The ends were cut back, 3 bases at V and 0 bases at J, with 5 bases in the middle. The V gene's germline CDR1 is SGHTA and CDR2 FQGNSA. This CDR3 has 13 residues. The CDR3: CASSFAVNTEAFF. CDR3 DNA: TGTGCCAGCAGCTTTGCGGTGAACACTGAAGCTTTCTTT.

This sequence joins TRBV5-5 and TRBJ2-7; 10 nucleotides match TRBD2. The CDR3 consists of 20 residues. Trimming at V came to 0 bases and at J to 5 bases, leaving 20 bases not matched to a gene. Germline V gene lookup returns CDR1 SGHKS and CDR2 YYEKEE (reference sequence). The CDR3 reads CASSLVGALNPAGGKNEQYF. The DNA for the CDR3 is TGTGCCAGCAGCTTGGTGGGGGCCCTAAATCCAGCGGGGGGGAAAAACGAGCAGTACTTC.

This sequence joins TRBV19 and TRBJ2-3; D is unresolved. This CDR3 has 13 amino acids. Per germline, CDR1 LNHDA and CDR2 SQIVND (reference sequence). Trimming removed 3 bases at V and 5 bases at J, with 9 bases between. In DNA form, the CDR3 reads TGTGCCAGTAGTATCGGCGGAGTAGATACGCAGTATTTT. Encoded protein: CASSIGGVDTQYF.

The CDR3 loop is CASSLGGRGTF. CDR3 DNA sequence: TGTGCCAGCAGCTTAGGGGGGAGGGGCACCTTC. The J gene is TRBJ1-2, the V gene TRBV7-2, with D maybe TRBD1 (5 bases). V was cut by 1 base and J by 13 bases, with 10 bases left in between. Germline CDR1 is SGHTA and CDR2 is FQGNSA. This CDR3 region has 11 residues.

The rearrangement joins TRBV7-2 to TRBJ1-6, with unresolved D. CDR1 and CDR2 from the germline V gene are SGHTA and FQGNSA. This CDR3 is 16 amino acids long. V gave up 2 bases and J gave up 7 bases, with 15 bases separating them. The CDR3 DNA is TGTGCCAGCAGCTTATCCACCTTTGGCAGGAATTCACCCCTCCACTTT. Its translation is CASSLSTFGRNSPLHF.

This chain uses TRBV7-2 with TRBJ1-1; D remains unclear. Germline assignment: CDR1 SGHTA and CDR2 FQGNSA. CDR3 length: 14 residues. Trimming cost V 10 bases and J 4 bases, with 19 bases left between them. CDR3 residues: CATSAREWGTEAFF. Here the CDR3 DNA reads TGTGCCACCTCGGCGCGGGAGTGGGGCACTGAAGCTTTCTTT.

This rearrangement joins TRBV29-1 to TRBJ2-1; no clear D gene. Trimming took off 7 bases at V and 3 bases at J, with 13 bases between the two ends. The CDR3 is 13 amino acids. Germline CDR1 reads SQVTM; CDR2 reads ANQGSEA. CDR3 protein: CSGGVIDYNEQFF. CDR3 coding DNA: TGCAGCGGTGGTGTGATAGACTACAATGAGCAGTTCTTC.

The CDR3 region has the DNA TGCGCCAGCAGCCAAATTGGGGCAGGATCATACGAGCAGTACTTC. It encodes CASSQIGAGSYEQYF. This chain uses TRBV4-1 with TRBJ2-7; a weak D match, TRBD1 (5 bases). The CDR3 sequence is 15 residues long. Germline assignment: CDR1 MGHRA and CDR2 YSYEKL. Trimming took 2 bases from V and 4 from J, leaving 15 bases between them.

The chain uses TRBV2 and TRBJ1-3, with 8 bases fitting TRBD1. This CDR3 has 15 residues. V was pared by 6 bases and J by 3 bases, with 7 bases of the junction left unmatched. CDR1 SNHLY and CDR2 FYNNEI come from the germline V gene. CDR3 in DNA: TGTGCCAGCAGGTTCGACAGGGGCTATGGAAACACCATATATTTT. It translates to CASRFDRGYGNTIYF. Full variable domain (remainder filled in from reference TRBV2 and TRBJ1-3): EPEVTQTPSHQVTQMGQEVILRCVPISNHLYFYWYRQILGQKVEFLVSFYNNEISEKSEIFDDQFSVERPDGSNFTLKIRSTKLEDSAMYFCASRFDRGYGNTIYFGEGSWLTVV.

The CDR3 region is CASSFGDRVTGELFF. CDR3 sequence (DNA): TGTGCCAGCAGCTTCGGTGACAGGGTGACCGGGGAGCTGTTTTTT. This rearrangement joins TRBV7-2 to TRBJ2-2; 7 bases align to TRBD1. The J segment lost 5 bases and the V segment lost 3 bases, leaving 6 bases of the junction unmatched. The CDR3 is 15 amino acids. Germline V gene sequence: CDR1 SGHTA, CDR2 FQGNSA. Filled out from reference TRBV7-2 and TRBJ2-2, the complete variable domain reads GAGVSQSPSNKVTEKGKDVELRCDPISGHTALYWYRQSLGQGLEFLIYFQGNSAPDKSGLPSDRFSAERTGGSVSTLTIQRTQQEDSAVYLCASSFGDRVTGELFFGEGSRLTVL.

This rearrangement joins TRBV6-5 to TRBJ1-5; D ambiguous. This CDR3 is 13 amino acids long. V shed 0 bases and J shed 7 bases, with 7 bases lying between them. CDR1 is MNHEY, CDR2 SVGAGI, per germline. CDR3 loop: CASSYSLRQPQHF. CDR3 sequence (DNA): TGTGCCAGCAGTTACTCGCTTAGACAGCCCCAGCATTTT.

V gene TRBV2 combines with J gene TRBJ1-1; 7 bases fit TRBD1. The V gene's germline CDR1 is SNHLY and CDR2 FYNNEI. Trimming at V came to 6 bases and at J to 6 bases, leaving 10 bases not matched to a gene. This CDR3 contains 14 residues. For the CDR3, the DNA is TGTGCCAGCAGGGCACAGGGGCCCTCCCCTGAAGCTTTCTTT. Its protein product is CASRAQGPSPEAFF.

In DNA, the CDR3 is TGTGCCAGCAGTACAAGGGGGGGACGAGGAGGATCACCCCTCCACTTT. This gives the protein CASSTRGGRGGSPLHF. The rearrangement uses TRBV2 and TRBJ1-6; D perhaps matches TRBD1 (6 bases). Germline CDR1 reads SNHLY; CDR2 reads FYNNEI. The germline V and J ends were trimmed by 5 bases and 10 bases, with 21 bases remaining between them. CDR3 length equals 16 residues.